This TCR beta chain was sequenced for a study of CD8 T cells in Susac syndrome. cDNA came from roughly 0.53 to 1 ug RNA primed by random hexamers. Amplification of TCR beta CDR3 across 54 Vbeta and 13 Jbeta was performed with immunoSEQ multiplex PCR. TCRdb recomputed calls from the immunoSEQ multiplex PCR reads with MiXCR, one row per CDR3 protein. The repertoire holds some 130,000 distinct CDR3 sequences, around 86% seen once, with around 0.51% in the top ten. The multiple sclerosis controls were treatment-naive patients affected by stable or active relapsing-remitting disease. Negative isolation yielded the CD8+ and CD4+ T cells, while FACS enriched the TEMRA cells. The trim removed 0 bases at V and 5 bases at J, leaving 10 bases unmatched. The CDR3 covers 17 residues. The germline V gene encodes CDR1 SGHRS and CDR2 YFSETQ. This clonotype was found once.

The chain employs TRBV5-1 and TRBJ2-1; TRBD2 aligns across 8 bases. The specimen sequenced was CD8+ T cells from PBMCs. The clonotype was recovered from a human donor with multiple sclerosis. DNA of the CDR3: TGCGCCAGCAGCTTGGCCGGGGGGGTCGAACGCCACAATGAGCAGTTCTTC. Amino acids: CASSLAGGVERHNEQFF. Filled out from reference TRBV5-1 and TRBJ2-1, the complete variable domain reads KAGVTQTPRYLIKTRGQQVTLSCSPISGHRSVSWYQQTPGQGLQFLFEYFSETQRNKGNFPGRFSGRQFSNSRSEMNVSTLELGDSALYLCASSLAGGVERHNEQFFGPGTRLTVL.